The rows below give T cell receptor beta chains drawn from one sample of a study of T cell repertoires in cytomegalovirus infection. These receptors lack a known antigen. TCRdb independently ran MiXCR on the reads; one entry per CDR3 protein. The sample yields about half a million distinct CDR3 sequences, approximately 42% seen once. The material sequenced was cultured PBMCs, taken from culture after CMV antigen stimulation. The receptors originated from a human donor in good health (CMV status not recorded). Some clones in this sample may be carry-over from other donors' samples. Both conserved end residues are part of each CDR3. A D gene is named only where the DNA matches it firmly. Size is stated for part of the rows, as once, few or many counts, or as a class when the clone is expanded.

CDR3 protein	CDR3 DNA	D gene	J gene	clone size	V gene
CSVPAFAGGTDTQYF	NA	NA	TRBJ2-3	NA	TRBV7-9
CASSEFPGGTYEQYF	TGTGCCAGCAGTGAATTCCCGGGGGGCACCTACGAGCAGTACTTC	NA	TRBJ2-7	NA	TRBV6-1
CATADRGRETQYF	TGTGCCACTGCCGACAGGGGGCGAGAGACCCAGTACTTC	TRBD1	TRBJ2-5	NA	TRBV28
CASSKPRTRGGDPRSADTQYF	TGTGCCAGTAGTAAACCCCGGACAAGGGGGGGCGACCCCAGGAGTGCAGATACGCAGTATTTT	NA	TRBJ2-3	NA	TRBV19
CASRWEGRSSYEQYF	TGTGCCAGCCGTTGGGAGGGACGGAGCTCCTACGAGCAGTACTTC	TRBD2	TRBJ2-7	NA	TRBV25-1
CSVEAGNRETQYF	TGCAGCGTTGAAGCAGGGAATAGGGAGACCCAGTACTTC	NA	TRBJ2-5	NA	TRBV29-1
CASSPGQFNTEAFF	TGTGCCAGCAGTCCTGGACAGTTTAACACTGAAGCTTTCTTT	NA	TRBJ1-1	NA	TRBV7-6
CASSHTTGAGEQFF	TGTGCCAGCAGCCATACAACAGGGGCAGGTGAGCAGTTCTTC	TRBD1	TRBJ2-1	few	TRBV27
CASSPSLVGRGKYEQYF	TGTGCCAGCAGCCCAAGCCTCGTGGGGCGGGGGAAGTACGAGCAGTACTTC	TRBD2	TRBJ2-7	NA	TRBV7-3
CATSRDYGIVGQYF	TGTGCCACCAGCAGAGATTACGGGATAGTAGGGCAGTATTTT	NA	TRBJ2-3	NA	TRBV15
CASSYVRGSEQFF	TGTGCCAGCAGTTATGTGAGGGGTAGTGAGCAGTTCTTC	NA	TRBJ2-1	NA	TRBV6-6
CATSRGGTSGTQETQYF	TGTGCCACCAGCAGAGGGGGGACTAGCGGGACACAAGAGACCCAGTACTTC	TRBD2	TRBJ2-5	few	TRBV15
CASSNEGGRQETQYF	TGTGCCAGCAGTAACGAGGGAGGTCGGCAAGAGACCCAGTACTTC	NA	TRBJ2-5	few	TRBV25-1
CASSLLYPGQINTEAFF	TGTGCCAGCAGCCTGTTATACCCGGGACAGATAAACACTGAAGCTTTCTTT	TRBD1	TRBJ1-1	NA	TRBV14
CASSLTSSSYEQYF	TGTGCCAGCAGCTTAACCTCCAGCTCCTACGAGCAGTACTTC	NA	TRBJ2-7	NA	TRBV7-3
CAIRVGGQETQYF	TGTGCCATCAGGGTTGGCGGTCAAGAGACCCAGTACTTC	NA	TRBJ2-5	NA	TRBV10-3
CASSSGTDTNGYTF	TGTGCCAGCAGTTCAGGGACTGACACTAATGGCTACACCTTC	NA	TRBJ1-2	once	TRBV12-3/TRBV12-4
CASSLSTPVEAFF	TGTGCCAGCAGTTTATCTACCCCTGTAGAAGCTTTCTTT	NA	TRBJ1-1	NA	TRBV12-3/TRBV12-4
CASSLKTPTSGYAYEQYF	TGTGCCAGCAGCTTAAAAACGCCGACTAGCGGATACGCCTACGAGCAGTACTTC	TRBD2	TRBJ2-7	NA	TRBV11-2
CASSLGWGRNNSPLHF	TGTGCCAGCAGCTTGGGTTGGGGCCGAAATAATTCACCCCTCCACTTT	NA	TRBJ1-6	few	TRBV5-6
CASRGRTSGPLGEQFF	TGTGCCAGCAGGGGACGGACTAGCGGCCCCCTCGGGGAGCAGTTCTTC	TRBD2	TRBJ2-1	NA	TRBV6-2/TRBV6-3
CASSLALIGVNEKLFF	TGTGCCAGCAGCTTAGCGCTTATTGGAGTGAATGAAAAACTGTTTTTT	NA	TRBJ1-4	once	TRBV7-9
CASSLLLAGVESYEQYF	TGTGCCAGCAGCTTACTGTTAGCGGGGGTTGAGTCCTACGAGCAGTACTTC	TRBD2	TRBJ2-7	NA	TRBV7-9
CASSRHRTGREYF	TGTGCCAGCAGTCGACACAGGACAGGGCGGGAGTACTTC	TRBD1	TRBJ2-7	few	TRBV27
CASSPLRGKETQYF	TGTGCCAGCTCCCCTTTGCGGGGCAAAGAGACCCAGTACTTC	NA	TRBJ2-5	few	TRBV27
CASSPTGPHSGANVLTF	TGTGCCAGCAGCCCGACAGGGCCTCACTCTGGGGCCAACGTCCTGACTTTC	TRBD1	TRBJ2-6	NA	TRBV28
CASSPLSGPQGEQYF	TGTGCCAGCAGCCCCTTATCAGGGCCCCAAGGAGAGCAGTACTTC	NA	TRBJ2-7	NA	TRBV7-9
CASSKLGRGYNSPLHF	TGTGCCAGCAGCAAACTAGGACGGGGATATAATTCACCCCTCCACTTT	NA	TRBJ1-6	once	TRBV2
CASSWDRPWGQETQYF	TGTGCCAGCAGCTGGGACCGACCCTGGGGACAAGAGACCCAGTACTTC	NA	TRBJ2-5	NA	TRBV28
CASSQAGFTDTQYF	TGCGCCAGCAGCCAAGCGGGCTTCACAGATACGCAGTATTTT	NA	TRBJ2-3	few	TRBV4-1
CASSLVRPSGGATGFSTDTQYF	TGTGCCAGCAGCTTAGTGAGGCCTAGCGGGGGGGCTACCGGATTTAGCACAGATACGCAGTATTTT	TRBD2	TRBJ2-3	NA	TRBV7-2
CASSLSSWGTF	TGTGCCAGCAGCTTGAGTAGTTGGGGCACCTTC	NA	TRBJ1-2	few	TRBV5-8
CASSQSSLGSTEAFF	TGCGCCAGCAGTCAATCGTCACTAGGGAGCACTGAAGCTTTCTTT	NA	TRBJ1-1	NA	TRBV23-1
CSAGSGQYNSPLHF	TGCAGTGCCGGATCGGGACAGTATAATTCACCCCTCCACTTT	TRBD1	TRBJ1-6	NA	TRBV20-1
CASSLILGLAIPVWSYNEQFF	TGTGCCAGCAGCTTAATTCTAGGGCTAGCGATACCTGTCTGGTCCTACAATGAGCAGTTCTTC	NA	TRBJ2-1	few	TRBV7-2
CASTEPWGRTYEQYF	TGTGCCAGCACCGAACCATGGGGACGGACCTACGAGCAGTACTTC	NA	TRBJ2-7	few	TRBV6-2/TRBV6-3
CASSPSWTGGTDTQYF	TGTGCCAGCTCACCATCTTGGACAGGGGGCACAGATACGCAGTATTTT	TRBD1	TRBJ2-3	NA	TRBV18
CASSQDPREAQYF	TGCGCCAGCAGCCAAGATCCCCGGGAGGCGCAGTATTTT	TRBD2	TRBJ2-3	few	TRBV4-3
CASSLLGRTYNEQFF	TGCGCCAGCAGCTTACTCGGGAGAACCTACAATGAGCAGTTCTTC	NA	TRBJ2-1	few	TRBV5-1
CASRGREGTSYEQYF	TGTGCCAGCAGAGGTCGGGAGGGCACGTCCTACGAGCAGTACTTC	TRBD2	TRBJ2-7	many	TRBV7-2
CASKPYRGRTTGELFF	TGTGCCAGCAAGCCTTACAGGGGGCGGACCACCGGGGAGCTGTTTTTT	TRBD1	TRBJ2-2	NA	TRBV6-2/TRBV6-3
CASSFSGEGQPQHF	TGTGCCAGCAGCTTCTCGGGGGAGGGACAGCCCCAGCATTTT	NA	TRBJ1-5	once	TRBV11-2
CASRPGWGRDYGYTF	TGCGCCAGCCGGCCGGGCTGGGGCCGGGACTATGGCTACACCTTC	NA	TRBJ1-2	NA	TRBV4-1
CASSFIENTIYF	TGTGCCAGCAGTTTCATAGAAAACACCATATATTTT	NA	TRBJ1-3	NA	TRBV12-3/TRBV12-4
CASRSTGGPAGELFF	TGTGCCAGCAGATCGACGGGGGGGCCCGCCGGGGAGCTGTTTTTT	TRBD2	TRBJ2-2	NA	TRBV5-4
CASSPWTSGRLRGSTDTQYF	TGTGCCAGCAGCCCATGGACTAGCGGGAGGCTTCGAGGGTCCACAGATACGCAGTATTTT	TRBD2	TRBJ2-3	many	TRBV7-2
CASRAGLAGGPDTQYF	TGTGCCAGCAGGGCGGGACTAGCGGGGGGCCCAGATACGCAGTATTTT	TRBD2	TRBJ2-3	few	TRBV7-2
CASSLATGFFGYTF	TGCGCCAGCAGCTTGGCCACAGGGTTCTTTGGCTACACCTTC	NA	TRBJ1-2	NA	TRBV5-1
CASSIGTEQETQYF	TGTGCCAGCAGTATCGGGACAGAACAAGAGACCCAGTACTTC	TRBD1	TRBJ2-5	NA	TRBV2
CASSDYLIQYF	TGTGCCAGCAGCGACTACCTCATTCAGTACTTC	NA	TRBJ2-4	NA	TRBV7-2
CASSPGVLGTEAFF	TGTGCCAGCAGTCCAGGGGTTTTAGGCACTGAAGCTTTCTTT	NA	TRBJ1-1	few	TRBV12-3/TRBV12-4
CASSLGTGKMQPQHF	TGTGCCAGCAGCTTGGGGACAGGCAAGATGCAGCCCCAGCATTTT	TRBD1	TRBJ1-5	NA	TRBV7-8
CASREVGFSLSYGYTF	TGTGCCAGTAGGGAAGTGGGCTTTTCACTGTCCTATGGCTACACCTTC	NA	TRBJ1-2	few	TRBV19
CASSSGVRSYEQYF	TGTGCCAGCAGCTCTGGGGTGAGGTCCTACGAGCAGTACTTC	NA	TRBJ2-7	NA	TRBV7-6
CASSLAIKGPQETQYF	TGTGCCAGCAGCTTAGCGATTAAGGGACCCCAAGAGACCCAGTACTTC	NA	TRBJ2-5	NA	TRBV7-2